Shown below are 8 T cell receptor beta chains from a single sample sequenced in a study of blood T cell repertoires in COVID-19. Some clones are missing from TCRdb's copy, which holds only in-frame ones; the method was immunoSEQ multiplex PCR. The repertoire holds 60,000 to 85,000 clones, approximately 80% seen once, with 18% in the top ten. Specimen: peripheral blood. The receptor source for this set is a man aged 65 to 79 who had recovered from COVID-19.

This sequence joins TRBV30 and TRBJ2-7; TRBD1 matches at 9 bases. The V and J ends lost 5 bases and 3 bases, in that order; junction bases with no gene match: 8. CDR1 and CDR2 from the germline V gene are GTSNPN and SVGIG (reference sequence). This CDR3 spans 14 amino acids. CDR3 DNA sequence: TGTGCCTGGGGGGCCGGGACAGGGATCTACGAGCAGTACTTC. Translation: CAWGAGTGIYEQYF.

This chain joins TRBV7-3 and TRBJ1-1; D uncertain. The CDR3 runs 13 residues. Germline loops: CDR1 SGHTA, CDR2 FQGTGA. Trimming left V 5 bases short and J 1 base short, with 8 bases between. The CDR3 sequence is CASSRGENTEAFF. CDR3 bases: TGTGCCAGCAGCAGAGGCGAGAACACTGAAGCTTTCTTT.

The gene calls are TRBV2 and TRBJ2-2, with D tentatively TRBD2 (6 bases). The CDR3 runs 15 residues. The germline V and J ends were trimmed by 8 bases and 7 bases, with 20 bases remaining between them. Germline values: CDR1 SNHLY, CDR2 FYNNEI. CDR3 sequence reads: CASWVSRGGGGELFF. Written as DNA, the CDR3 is TGTGCCAGCTGGGTTTCTAGGGGAGGTGGCGGGGAGCTGTTTTTT.

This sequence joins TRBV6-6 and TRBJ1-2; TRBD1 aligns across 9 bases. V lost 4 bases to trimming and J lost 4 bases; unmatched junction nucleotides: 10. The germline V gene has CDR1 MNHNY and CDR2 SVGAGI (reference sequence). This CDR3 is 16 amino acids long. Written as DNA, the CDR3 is TGTGCCAGCAGTTCCCCCATCATGACAGGGGGCTATGGCTACACCTTC. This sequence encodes CASSSPIMTGGYGYTF.

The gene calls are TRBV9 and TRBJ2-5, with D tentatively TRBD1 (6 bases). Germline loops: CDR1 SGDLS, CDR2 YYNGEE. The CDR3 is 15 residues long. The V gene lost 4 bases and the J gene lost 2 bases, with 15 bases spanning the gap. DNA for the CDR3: TGTGCCAGCAGCCCCTTCAGGGGTACGCAAGAGACCCAGTACTTC. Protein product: CASSPFRGTQETQYF.

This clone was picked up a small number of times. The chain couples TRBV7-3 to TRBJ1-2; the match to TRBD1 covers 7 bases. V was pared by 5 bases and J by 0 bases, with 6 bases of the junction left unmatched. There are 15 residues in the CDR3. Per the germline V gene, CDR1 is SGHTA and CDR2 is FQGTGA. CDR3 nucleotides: TGTGCCAGCAGCCAACGGACAGGTCCTAACTATGGCTACACCTTC. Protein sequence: CASSQRTGPNYGYTF.

The CDR3 DNA reads TGTGCCAGCAGTTACGGCGGCGGGGTTGGTCAGCCCCAGCATTTT. Protein sequence: CASSYGGGVGQPQHF. The gene calls are TRBV6-2 or TRBV6-3 and TRBJ1-5; no reliable D call. Trimming took 2 bases from V and 6 from J, leaving 14 bases between them. This CDR3 has 15 residues. Germline V gene data show CDR1 as MNHEY and CDR2 as SVGEGT.

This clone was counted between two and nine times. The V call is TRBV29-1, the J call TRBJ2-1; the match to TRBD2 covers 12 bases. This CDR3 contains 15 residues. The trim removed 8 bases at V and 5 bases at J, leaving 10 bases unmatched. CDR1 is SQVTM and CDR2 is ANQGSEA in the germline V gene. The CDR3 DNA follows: TGCAGCTCTAAGAACCGACTAGCGGGGGACAATGAGCAGTTCTTC. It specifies CSSKNRLAGDNEQFF.